One and the same sample provided the 9 T cell receptor beta chains below, sequenced in a study of CD8 T cells in Susac syndrome. The authors reverse transcribed roughly 0.5 to 1 ug RNA with random hexamers. TCRdb passed the immunoSEQ multiplex PCR reads through MiXCR, listing each CDR3 protein once. Here the sample spans more than 150,000 distinct CDR3 sequences, about 94% being singletons. The sequenced sample consisted of CD8+ T cells from PBMCs. Receptors originate from a human donor with multiple sclerosis.

This sequence joins TRBV7-9 and TRBJ1-1; D is perhaps TRBD1 (5 bases). The length of the CDR3 is 13 residues. The V gene lost 5 bases and the J gene lost 0 bases, with 7 bases spanning the gap. The germline gives CDR1 SEHNR, CDR2 FQNEAQ (reference sequence). The CDR3 loop is CASSGALNTEAFF. In DNA, the CDR3 is TGTGCCAGCAGCGGGGCCCTGAACACTGAAGCTTTCTTT.

The gene calls are TRBV3-1 and TRBJ2-5; TRBD1 might be the D (6 bases). The ends were cut back, 0 bases at V and 4 bases at J, with 18 bases in the middle. The CDR3 runs 17 residues. Germline loops: CDR1 LGHDT, CDR2 YNNKEL (reference sequence). In nucleotides, the CDR3 is TGTGCCAGCAGCCAAGATGTGACGGACAGTCAAGGAGAGACCCAGTACTTC. This translates into CASSQDVTDSQGETQYF.

This clonotype was observed a single time. The V gene is TRBV27, the J gene TRBJ2-7; D may be TRBD1 or TRBD2 (5 bases each). This CDR3 is 14 amino acids long. Germline CDR1 and CDR2: MNHEY and SMNVEV (reference sequence). The V gene lost 3 bases and the J gene lost 6 bases, with 15 bases spanning the gap. Here the CDR3 reads CASSFMGTSSEQYF. The DNA for the CDR3 is TGTGCCAGCAGTTTCATGGGGACCTCTTCCGAGCAGTACTTC.

This chain uses TRBV6-2 or TRBV6-3 with TRBJ2-7; 7 nucleotides line up with TRBD1. V was pared by 0 bases and J by 4 bases, with 3 bases of the junction left unmatched. This CDR3 has 14 amino acids. Germline CDR1 is MNHEY and CDR2 is SVGEGT. CDR3 sequence reads: CASSYSGQLYEQYF. For the CDR3, the DNA is TGTGCCAGCAGTTACTCGGGACAGCTTTACGAGCAGTACTTC.

V gene TRBV29-1 combines with J gene TRBJ2-7; TRBD1 aligns across 8 bases. CDR3 length: 13 amino acids. V lost 4 bases, J lost 5 bases, and 7 bases stayed unmatched. Per the germline V gene, CDR1 is SQVTM and CDR2 is ANQGSEA. CDR3 sequence reads: CSVGVRGLNEQYF. Written as DNA, the CDR3 is TGCAGCGTTGGAGTCAGGGGGCTCAACGAGCAGTACTTC.

The count of this clonotype is one. The chain employs TRBV6-5 and TRBJ1-5; D is unclear. CDR3 length equals 15 residues. Germline V gene lookup returns CDR1 MNHEY and CDR2 SVGAGI. The V end was cut by 10 bases, the J end by 0 bases, with 16 bases between. The chain's CDR3 is CATQPSGDSNQPQHF. DNA for the CDR3: TGTGCCACCCAACCCAGCGGGGATAGCAATCAGCCCCAGCATTTT.

The table lists this clonotype with a count of one. The chain carries TRBV3-1 and TRBJ2-3, with D unresolved. The V gene's germline CDR1 is LGHDT and CDR2 YNNKEL (reference sequence). The germline V and J ends were trimmed by 1 base and 4 bases, with 6 bases remaining between them. CDR3 length equals 13 residues. The CDR3 reads CASSQGRADTQYF. The DNA of the CDR3 is TGTGCCAGCAGCCAAGGAAGGGCAGATACGCAGTATTTT.

The chain is built from TRBV20-1 and TRBJ2-2; 15 bases match TRBD2. The CDR3 totals 17 residues. CDR1 and CDR2 from the germline V gene are DFQATT and SNEGSKA (reference sequence). The DNA of the CDR3 is TGCAGCGTAGGGACTAGCGGGGGGCGGGAAGGGACCGGGGAGCTGTTTTTT. Amino acid sequence: CSVGTSGGREGTGELFF.

The V call is TRBV7-9, the J call TRBJ2-7; D possibly corresponds to TRBD1 (7 bases). Germline CDR1 reads SEHNR; CDR2 reads FQNEAQ (reference sequence). V dropped 5 bases and J dropped 3 bases, with 14 bases sitting between them. The CDR3 is 14 amino acids. The CDR3, as DNA: TGTGCCAGCAGCGGCGGGACAGATATCTACGAGCAGTACTTC. It translates to CASSGGTDIYEQYF.